Listed below are T cell receptor beta chains from one sample, sequenced in a study of blood T cell repertoires in COVID-19. TCRdb keeps only in-frame clones here, not all; method: immunoSEQ multiplex PCR. The table lists over 300,000 clones, roughly 90% of them singletons. Material for sequencing was peripheral blood. Receptors originate from a young man with active or convalescent COVID-19. Both conserved end residues are part of each CDR3. D genes are given only for firm matches. Where a row states a size, it is once, few, many or the class of an expanded clone; other rows omit it.

j_gene,v_gene,d_gene,abundance,CDR3nt,CDR3aa
TRBJ1-5,TRBV5-1,NA,NA,TGCGCCAGCAGCTTGTTCTCGGGTGCCAATCAGCCCCAGCATTTT,CASSLFSGANQPQHF
TRBJ1-1,TRBV18,NA,NA,TGTGCCAGCTCACCAGCCAGGGCGAACACTGAAGCTTTCTTT,CASSPARANTEAFF
TRBJ2-1,TRBV27,TRBD2,NA,TGTGCCAGCAGTTTAGTGCGGGAGTACAATGAGCAGTTCTTC,CASSLVREYNEQFF
TRBJ2-4,TRBV18,TRBD1,NA,TGTGCCAGCTCACCACCGACAGGGATAGCCAAAAACATTCAGTACTTC,CASSPPTGIAKNIQYF
TRBJ2-2,TRBV5-1,TRBD2,NA,TGCGCCAGCAGCTGGACTAGCGGGAGCCCGAACACCGGGGAGCTGTTTTTT,CASSWTSGSPNTGELFF
TRBJ2-5,TRBV18,NA,NA,TGTGCCAGCTCACCGAGGGATGAGACCCAGTACTTC,CASSPRDETQYF
TRBJ1-2,TRBV6-5,NA,NA,TGTGCCAGCATGGGCTTTTCCGGCTACACCTTC,CASMGFSGYTF
TRBJ2-1,TRBV27,NA,NA,TGTGCCAGCAGTCCCCTCCCGGGAATCTACAATGAGCAGTTCTTC,CASSPLPGIYNEQFF
TRBJ2-1,TRBV12-3/TRBV12-4,NA,NA,TGTGCCAGCAGTAGACTCGTTGAGCAGTTCTTC,CASSRLVEQFF
TRBJ2-1,TRBV5-5,NA,NA,TGTGCCAGCAGCTGGGCGCAATTCTCCTACAATGAGCAGTTCTTC,CASSWAQFSYNEQFF
TRBJ2-1,TRBV7-9,NA,NA,TGTGCCAGCAGCGGGGCGGTCGTGGGTGAGCAGTTCTTC,CASSGAVVGEQFF
TRBJ1-2,TRBV28,NA,NA,TGTGCCAGCAGTCCCCCCCAGGGAACCTATGGCTACACCTTC,CASSPPQGTYGYTF
TRBJ2-7,TRBV19,NA,NA,TGTGCCAGTAGCCACCCTCCGCCCCTAAGCGAGCAGTACTTC,CASSHPPPLSEQYF
TRBJ2-5,TRBV7-7,TRBD1,NA,TGTGCCAGCAGCTTTTTGCAGGGGGAACTGACCCAGTACTTC,CASSFLQGELTQYF
TRBJ2-3,TRBV13,NA,NA,TGTGCCAGCAGCCCCGCGAGGGATACGCAGTATTTT,CASSPARDTQYF
TRBJ1-5,TRBV2,TRBD1,once,TGTGCCAGCAGACCCGGGACAGTGTATAGCAATCAGCCCCAGCATTTT,CASRPGTVYSNQPQHF
TRBJ1-1,TRBV6-2/TRBV6-3,TRBD1,NA,TGTGCCAGCAGTTACATTTGGGACCGGGACAGGTTGGACATGATGAACACTGAAGCTTTCTTT,CASSYIWDRDRLDMMNTEAFF
TRBJ1-5,TRBV15,NA,NA,TGTGCCACCAGCAGAGATCGAAGGGGATTGGGCAATCAGCCCCAGCATTTT,CATSRDRRGLGNQPQHF
TRBJ2-7,TRBV5-1,TRBD2,NA,TGCGCCAGCATGCGAGATAAGCGGGGGGGCTACGAGCAGTACTTC,CASMRDKRGGYEQYF
TRBJ2-6,TRBV10-1,TRBD1,NA,TGCGCCAGCAGTGGGGACAGGGGTTTGGGGGCCAACGTCCTGACTTTC,CASSGDRGLGANVLTF
TRBJ2-7,TRBV12-3/TRBV12-4,NA,NA,TGTGCCAGCAGTCCAACTCTATCCTACGAGCAGTACTTC,CASSPTLSYEQYF
TRBJ2-7,TRBV3-1/TRBV3-2,NA,NA,TGTGCCAGCAGCGTCAACAGGGTGGGGTACGAGCAGTACTTC,CASSVNRVGYEQYF
TRBJ1-3,TRBV9,NA,NA,TGTGCCAGCAGCGTAGGACAGGTACACAGCTCTGGAAACACCATATATTTT,CASSVGQVHSSGNTIYF
TRBJ1-1,TRBV2,NA,once,TGTGCCACTCCCACCGAGCTCACTGAAGCTTTCTTT,CATPTELTEAFF
TRBJ1-1,TRBV29-1,NA,once,TGCAGCGTGGAGGGCGGCCTAACGGGTGAAGCTTTCTTT,CSVEGGLTGEAFF
TRBJ2-5,TRBV28,NA,NA,TGTGCCAGCAGCACTGCGGAGGCCCAGTACTTC,CASSTAEAQYF
TRBJ2-5,TRBV5-1,TRBD2,NA,TGCGCCAGCAGTAGCGGGGGGCCAGGAGAGACCCAGTACTTC,CASSSGGPGETQYF
TRBJ2-3,TRBV5-5,NA,NA,TGTGCCAGCAGCAGCGGGCTGGGAGAGGGACCAGATACGCAGTATTTT,CASSSGLGEGPDTQYF
TRBJ2-1,TRBV11-1,TRBD2,NA,TGTGCCAGCAGCTCCGGGACTAGCGGGTACAATGAGCAGTTCTTC,CASSSGTSGYNEQFF
TRBJ1-2,TRBV3-1/TRBV3-2,NA,NA,TGTGCCAGCAGCCAAGACCAGTATGGCTACACCTTC,CASSQDQYGYTF
TRBJ2-7,TRBV27,NA,NA,TGTGCCAGCAGTCCCCATCCCTACGAGCAGTACTTC,CASSPHPYEQYF
TRBJ2-3,TRBV6-5,TRBD2,NA,TGTGCCAGCACTAGCGGGAGGGCCGGGAATACGCAGTATTTT,CASTSGRAGNTQYF
TRBJ1-5,TRBV30,NA,NA,TGTGCCTGGAGTGTAATTTTGGGCGGGCAGCCCCAGCATTTT,CAWSVILGGQPQHF
TRBJ1-5,TRBV7-8,TRBD1,few,TGTGCCAGCAGCTTAGATCCGGCAGGGGGCCAGCCCCAGCATTTT,CASSLDPAGGQPQHF
TRBJ1-4,TRBV28,NA,NA,TGTGCCAGCAGTCCCTCAAAGCCCAATGAAAAACTGTTTTTT,CASSPSKPNEKLFF
TRBJ2-5,TRBV14,TRBD2,NA,TGTGCCAGCAGCCTAGCGGGGGGCGGGACCCAGTACTTC,CASSLAGGGTQYF
TRBJ2-5,TRBV18,TRBD1,NA,TGTGCCAGCTCACCACCCCAGGGGGCGGGAGAGACCCAGTACTTC,CASSPPQGAGETQYF
TRBJ1-5,TRBV28,NA,NA,TGTGCCAGCAACTTGGGGGGGGAAAATCAGCCCCAGCATTTT,CASNLGGENQPQHF
TRBJ1-5,TRBV6-1,TRBD1,NA,TGTGCCAGCAGTGGGGCACAGGGGAGTGGACGCGGCAATCAGCCCCAGCATTTT,CASSGAQGSGRGNQPQHF
TRBJ2-7,TRBV3-1/TRBV3-2,TRBD2,NA,TGTGCCAGCAGCCAAGACGGAAGCGGGGGTCGGGGCGAGCAGTACTTC,CASSQDGSGGRGEQYF
TRBJ2-7,TRBV5-1,NA,NA,TGCGCCAGCAGCTCGCTGGGGGGACCCTACGAGCAGTACTTC,CASSSLGGPYEQYF
TRBJ2-3,TRBV24-1,TRBD1,NA,TGTGCCACCAGTGATCCCGGTGACAGGGGTTCAGATACGCAGTATTTT,CATSDPGDRGSDTQYF
TRBJ1-6,TRBV19,NA,NA,TGTGCCAGTAGCATCGTAGACAGTAATTCACCCCTCCACTTT,CASSIVDSNSPLHF
TRBJ2-7,TRBV10-3,NA,once,TGTGCCATCAGTGAATACTACGAGCAGTACTTC,CAISEYYEQYF
TRBJ1-1,TRBV6-4,NA,once,TGTGCCAGCAGTGACAGGACTAACACTGAAGCTTTCTTT,CASSDRTNTEAFF
TRBJ2-1,TRBV5-4,TRBD1,NA,TGTGCCAGCAGCGCGGACAGGGGGCGTAATGAGCAGTTCTTC,CASSADRGRNEQFF
TRBJ2-2,TRBV19,NA,NA,TGTGCCAGTGGCGGGACAGCGAACACCGGGGAGCTGTTTTTT,CASGGTANTGELFF
TRBJ1-1,TRBV28,NA,NA,TGTGCCAGCAACAATATGAACACTGAAGCTTTCTTT,CASNNMNTEAFF
TRBJ2-7,TRBV27,TRBD1,NA,TGTGCCAGCAGTCAAGACAGGGTACTCTCCTACGAGCAGTACTTC,CASSQDRVLSYEQYF
TRBJ2-1,TRBV5-1,NA,NA,TGCGCCAGCAGCCTGGGACTGGGCTCCTACAATGAGCAGTTCTTC,CASSLGLGSYNEQFF
TRBJ2-3,TRBV18,TRBD1,NA,TGTGCCAGCTCCGAGCAGGGGGCAACAGATACGCAGTATTTT,CASSEQGATDTQYF
TRBJ2-1,TRBV10-3,NA,once,TGTGCCATCAGCCGAGGACAGAGCTCCTACAATGAGCAGTTCTTC,CAISRGQSSYNEQFF
TRBJ2-7,TRBV7-3,NA,NA,TGTGCCAGCAGCTTAATGCCCGGGGACTCCTACGAGCAGTACTTC,CASSLMPGDSYEQYF